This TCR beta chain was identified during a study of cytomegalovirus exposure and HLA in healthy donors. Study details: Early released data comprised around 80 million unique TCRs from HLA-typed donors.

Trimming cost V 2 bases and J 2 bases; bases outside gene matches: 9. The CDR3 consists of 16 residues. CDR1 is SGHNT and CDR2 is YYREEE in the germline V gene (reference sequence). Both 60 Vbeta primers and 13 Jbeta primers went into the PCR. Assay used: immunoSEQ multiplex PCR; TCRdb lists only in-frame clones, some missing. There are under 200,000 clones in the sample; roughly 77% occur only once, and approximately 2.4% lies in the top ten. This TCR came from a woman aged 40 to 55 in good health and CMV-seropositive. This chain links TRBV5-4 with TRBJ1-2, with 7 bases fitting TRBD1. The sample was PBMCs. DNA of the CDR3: TGTGCCAGCAGCTTTCCGGGACAGCGAATGAACTATGGCTACACCTTC. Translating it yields CASSFPGQRMNYGYTF.